The 27 T cell receptor beta chains reported below all come from one sample, sequenced in a study of CD8+ T cells in alopecia areata. The sequencing template was cDNA reverse transcribed from extracted RNA. TCRdb's table, derived via immunoSEQ multiplex PCR, lists solely in-frame clones and lacks some. The sample includes tens of thousands of clones, under 65% of them seen just once. Across about five patients, CD4+ cells underwent sorting into CD25+CD127- cells. The sequenced sample consisted of CD4+ Tregs sorted from blood. The receptors shown here come from a human donor with alopecia areata.

The rearrangement links TRBV7-2 to TRBJ2-7; D call uncertain. CDR1 is SGHTA and CDR2 is FQGNSA in the germline V gene. This CDR3 spans 12 amino acids. With 2 bases removed from V and 6 bases from J, the gap between germline ends came to 8 bases. The CDR3 coding sequence is TGTGCCAGCAGCTTAAGGGCTGGCGAGCAGTACTTC. This codes for CASSLRAGEQYF. The variable domain in full, completed from reference TRBV7-2 and TRBJ2-7, reads GAGVSQSPSNKVTEKGKDVELRCDPISGHTALYWYRQSLGQGLEFLIYFQGNSAPDKSGLPSDRFSAERTGGSVSTLTIQRTQQEDSAVYLCASSLRAGEQYFGPGTRLTVT.

This clone was detected once. This chain links TRBV18 with TRBJ1-2; unclear D gene. Trimming shortened V by 6 bases and J by 0 bases, and 11 bases separated the two germline ends. The germline CDR1 and CDR2 sequences are KGHSH and LQKENI. The CDR3 consists of 14 residues. The CDR3 reads CASSTDETNYGYTF. The CDR3 DNA follows: TGTGCCAGCTCCACGGACGAGACTAACTATGGCTACACCTTC.

The J gene is TRBJ2-3, the V gene TRBV7-3; the D is unclear. Trimming cost V 1 base and J 5 bases, with 4 bases left between them. The CDR3 runs 12 residues. Looked up from germline, CDR1 is SGHTA and CDR2 is FQGTGA. CDR3 amino acids: CASSLSGDTQYF. The CDR3 DNA follows: TGTGCCAGCAGCTTAAGCGGAGATACGCAGTATTTT.

This clone was detected a few times. V and J are TRBV4-3 and TRBJ2-1; 7 bases agree with TRBD1. V shed 6 bases and J 2 bases; nucleotides not matched to a gene: 7. This CDR3 is built from 15 residues. Germline loops: CDR1 LGHNA, CDR2 YSLEER. CDR3 coding DNA: TGCGCCAGCAGTCAGACAGGGACCCCCTACAATGAGCAGTTCTTC. Residues: CASSQTGTPYNEQFF.

The chain is built from TRBV4-3 and TRBJ1-2, with D possibly matching TRBD1 (5 bases). Trimming took off 1 base at V and 5 bases at J, with 11 bases between the two ends. Germline V gene lookup returns CDR1 LGHNA and CDR2 YSLEER. This CDR3 has 14 amino acids. DNA for the CDR3: TGCGCCAGCAGCCAAGTTGGCAGGGTATATGGCTACACCTTC. Its protein product is CASSQVGRVYGYTF.

This clone was found a few times. This may arise from a read error, as a much more abundant clone is one base away. V usage is TRBV4-1 and J usage is TRBJ2-1; 8 nucleotides align to TRBD1. Germline V CDR1 and CDR2: MGHRA, YSYEKL. Unmatched junction bases numbered 13, after V lost 1 base and J lost 8 bases. The CDR3 spans 17 residues. CDR3 region: CASSQGGRTGIGYEQFF. CDR3 nucleotide sequence: TGCGCCAGCAGCCAAGGTGGGCGGACAGGGATTGGGTATGAGCAGTTCTTC.

The V gene is TRBV30, the J gene TRBJ2-6, with D tentatively TRBD1 or TRBD2 (5 bases each). V dropped 0 bases and J dropped 2 bases, with 8 bases sitting between them. This CDR3 region has 15 residues. Germline V CDR1 and CDR2: GTSNPN, SVGIG (reference sequence). CDR3 DNA: TGTGCCTGGAGTGTTAGGGGAGCTGGGGCCAACGTCCTGACTTTC. Its translation is CAWSVRGAGANVLTF.

The V gene is TRBV4-2, the J gene TRBJ1-2; D unresolved. Trimming cost V 2 bases and J 3 bases, with 16 bases left between them. Germline CDR1 and CDR2: LGHNA and YNFKEQ. This CDR3 contains 16 residues. The CDR3 DNA reads as TGTGCCAGCAGCCAAATACTACAAAGGACCTACTATGGCTACACCTTC. It translates to CASSQILQRTYYGYTF.

The CDR3 DNA reads TGTGCCAGCAGCTTAATAAGGGCAGGAGGAAACACCATATATTTT. Its translation: CASSLIRAGGNTIYF. The gene calls are TRBV7-2 and TRBJ1-3; no definite D call. The CDR3 is 15 amino acids. Germline lookup yields CDR1 SGHTA and CDR2 FQGNSA. V shed 2 bases and J shed 4 bases, with 12 bases lying between them.

The gene calls are TRBV18 and TRBJ2-7, with 8 bases aligning to TRBD2. The CDR3 has 13 amino acids. Germline V gives CDR1 KGHSH, CDR2 LQKENI. V lost 3 bases and J lost 5; bases outside the gene matches: 3. CDR3 protein: CASSPGTRDEQYF. The CDR3 DNA sequence: TGTGCCAGCTCACCGGGGACTAGAGACGAGCAGTACTTC.

This clone was seen just once. The V call is TRBV7-2, the J call TRBJ2-7; the match to TRBD2 covers 8 bases. Per the germline V gene, CDR1 is SGHTA and CDR2 is FQGNSA. Trimming took 1 base from V and 0 from J; bases not matched to a gene: 5. The CDR3 runs 16 residues. The CDR3 sequence is CASSLGLSGSSYEQYF. The CDR3, as DNA: TGTGCCAGCAGCTTAGGGCTCAGCGGGAGCTCCTACGAGCAGTACTTC.

On this clone: One junction end disagrees with the germline gene, perhaps due to a read error. The rearrangement links TRBV7-8 to TRBJ1-1, with D unclear. The CDR3 is made up of 10 amino acids. CDR1 SGHVS and CDR2 FQNEAQ come from the germline V gene. The CDR3 spells CASSILSIHF. CDR3 DNA sequence: TGTGCCAGCAGCATACTATCGATCCACTTT.

This chain connects TRBV28 to TRBJ2-7; no clear D gene. V lost 8 bases and J lost 1, with 9 bases in between. This CDR3 is 12 amino acids long. Germline loops: CDR1 MDHEN, CDR2 SYDVKM. Here the CDR3 reads CASRVGSYEQYF. The CDR3 DNA follows: TGTGCCAGCCGAGTCGGATCCTACGAGCAGTACTTC.

The chain employs TRBV7-2 and TRBJ2-7, with D perhaps TRBD1 (5 bases). This CDR3 contains 13 residues. Germline CDR1 SGHTA, CDR2 FQGNSA. V was shortened by 1 base and J by 5 bases, with 9 bases between the two germline ends. DNA for the CDR3: TGTGCCAGCAGCTTAGTTCAGGGCCACGAGCAGTACTTC. This translates into CASSLVQGHEQYF.

This clone turned up a few times. The chain carries TRBV29-1 and TRBJ1-4; a weak D match, TRBD1 (5 bases). Trimming took off 7 bases at V and 0 bases at J, with 9 bases between the two ends. The CDR3 is 13 amino acids. CDR1 is SQVTM, CDR2 ANQGSEA, per germline. The CDR3 is CSAATATNEKLFF. Here the CDR3 DNA reads TGCAGCGCAGCGACAGCAACTAATGAAAAACTGTTTTTT.

This clone was seen only a few times. The chain joins TRBV7-9 to TRBJ2-7, with TRBD1 matching 9 bases. The CDR3 is made up of 19 amino acids. V shed 5 bases, J shed 4 bases, and the junction held 21 bases outside the gene matches. In germline, CDR1 is SEHNR, CDR2 FQNEAQ (reference sequence). CDR3 nucleotides: TGTGCCAGCAGCGAAAACACTGCCGGGACAGGGCGATTCGGGTACGAGCAGTACTTC. This gives the protein CASSENTAGTGRFGYEQYF.

This clone was counted between two and nine times. This rearrangement joins TRBV18 to TRBJ2-5; D is ambiguous. The germline gives CDR1 KGHSH, CDR2 LQKENI. V lost 2 bases and J 6 bases, leaving 10 bases between the germline ends. This CDR3 is 13 amino acids long. CDR3 sequence (DNA): TGTGCCAGCTCACCAGTAGGGATGAAGACCCAGTACTTC. Translation: CASSPVGMKTQYF.

The chain uses TRBV5-1 and TRBJ1-2; no clear D gene. The V gene's germline CDR1 is SGHRS and CDR2 YFSETQ. Deletions cut 2 bases from V and 0 bases from J, with 20 bases between. The length of the CDR3 is 18 residues. In DNA form, the CDR3 reads TGCGCCAGCAGCTTTGGTCCGGGCCCCGCATTAGCTAACTATGGCTACACCTTC. This sequence encodes CASSFGPGPALANYGYTF. Full variable domain (remainder filled in from reference TRBV5-1 and TRBJ1-2): KAGVTQTPRYLIKTRGQQVTLSCSPISGHRSVSWYQQTPGQGLQFLFEYFSETQRNKGNFPGRFSGRQFSNSRSEMNVSTLELGDSALYLCASSFGPGPALANYGYTFGSGTRLTVV.

This rearrangement joins TRBV18 to TRBJ1-2; D gene unclear. Trimming shortened V by 0 bases and J by 0 bases, and 2 bases separated the two germline ends. Germline V lookup: CDR1 KGHSH, CDR2 LQKENI. CDR3 length: 13 residues. The CDR3 coding sequence is TGTGCCAGCTCACCACCGGCTAACTATGGCTACACCTTC. Its protein product is CASSPPANYGYTF.

This clone has more than one count but fewer than ten. The rearrangement uses TRBV7-9 and TRBJ2-7; 9 nucleotides agree with TRBD1. V shed 3 bases and J 2 bases; nucleotides not matched to a gene: 5. Germline CDR1 SEHNR, CDR2 FQNEAQ (reference sequence). CDR3 length: 15 residues. The CDR3 region has the DNA TGTGCCAGCAGCTTTACCGGGACAGGGCCCTACGAGCAGTACTTC. Translation: CASSFTGTGPYEQYF. The full variable domain, with the rest looked up from reference TRBV7-9 and TRBJ2-7, is DTGVSQNPRHKITKRGQNVTFRCDPISEHNRLYWYRQTLGQGPEFLTYFQNEAQLEKSRLLSDRFSAERPKGSFSTLEIQRTEQGDSAMYLCASSFTGTGPYEQYFGPGTRLTVT.

This clone was detected a few times. The chain carries TRBV6-5 and TRBJ2-2; no reliable D call. The germline gives CDR1 MNHEY, CDR2 SVGAGI. The V and J ends lost 10 bases and 1 base respectively, with 13 bases between them. This CDR3 has 14 amino acids. The CDR3 protein is CATGPGMNTGELFF. The DNA for the CDR3 is TGTGCCACCGGACCCGGCATGAACACCGGGGAGCTGTTTTTT.

The gene calls are TRBV2 and TRBJ1-3, with TRBD1 matching 7 bases. V was pared by 6 bases and J by 0 bases, with 2 bases of the junction left unmatched. CDR1 and CDR2 from the germline V gene are SNHLY and FYNNEI. This CDR3 comprises 14 residues. The CDR3 DNA sequence: TGTGCCAGCAGGGGGGACAGCTCTGGAAACACCATATATTTT. This gives the protein CASRGDSSGNTIYF. Variable domain in full (rest from reference TRBV2 and TRBJ1-3): EPEVTQTPSHQVTQMGQEVILRCVPISNHLYFYWYRQILGQKVEFLVSFYNNEISEKSEIFDDQFSVERPDGSNFTLKIRSTKLEDSAMYFCASRGDSSGNTIYFGEGSWLTVV.

V is TRBV27 and J is TRBJ1-2; 8 bases agree with TRBD1. V shed 5 bases, J shed 4 bases, and the junction held 3 bases outside the gene matches. CDR1 MNHEY and CDR2 SMNVEV come from the germline V gene (reference sequence). This CDR3 is built from 13 residues. CDR3 bases: TGTGCCAGCAGTCGACAGGGGACCTATGGCTACACCTTC. This gives the protein CASSRQGTYGYTF.

This clone appeared a few times. J is TRBJ1-1 and V is TRBV7-2, with TRBD1 as a possible D gene (5 bases). The germline V gene encodes CDR1 SGHTA and CDR2 FQGNSA. CDR3 size: 12 residues. V was trimmed by 5 bases and J by 7 bases, leaving 11 bases between them. CDR3 nucleotides: TGTGCCAGCAGCCCCTCAGGGTTTGAAGCTTTCTTT. Translation gives CASSPSGFEAFF. Looking up the rest from reference TRBV7-2 and TRBJ1-1 gives the full variable domain: GAGVSQSPSNKVTEKGKDVELRCDPISGHTALYWYRQSLGQGLEFLIYFQGNSAPDKSGLPSDRFSAERTGGSVSTLTIQRTQQEDSAVYLCASSPSGFEAFFGQGTRLTVV.

The chain links TRBV5-1 to TRBJ2-2; TRBD2 matches at 10 bases. This CDR3 has 15 amino acids. V shed 2 bases and J 3 bases; nucleotides not matched to a gene: 1. Germline V gene sequence: CDR1 SGHRS, CDR2 YFSETQ. In DNA, the CDR3 is TGCGCCAGCAGCTTCCTAGCGGGAGACACCGGGGAGCTGTTTTTT. It specifies CASSFLAGDTGELFF.

This clone was picked up a small number of times. The CDR3 sequence is CASSIGGRYEQYF. Here the CDR3 DNA reads TGTGCCAGTAGTATAGGGGGGCGCTACGAGCAGTACTTC. This rearrangement joins TRBV19 to TRBJ2-7; TRBD1 is a possible D gene (6 bases). Deletions cut 1 base from V and 3 bases from J, with 7 bases between. CDR3 size: 13 residues. Looked up from germline, CDR1 is LNHDA and CDR2 is SQIVND (reference sequence).

The gene calls are TRBV4-2 and TRBJ2-1; 8 nucleotides line up with TRBD2. Germline V lookup: CDR1 LGHNA, CDR2 YNFKEQ. V was clipped by 1 base and J by 5 bases; unmatched bases: 4. The CDR3 is 15 residues long. CDR3 protein: CASSQAPGGDNEQFF. The CDR3 bases are TGTGCCAGCAGCCAAGCACCGGGGGGGGACAATGAGCAGTTCTTC.